The clone carrying this TCR beta chain showed up many times. Its specificity is unknown. Diagnoses rested on clinical symptoms, serum thyroxine and TRAb, thyroid ultrasound and orbital computed tomography. Trimming took off 5 bases at V and 1 base at J, with 16 bases between the two ends. CDR1 is SGHTA and CDR2 is FQGTGA in the germline V gene. The CDR3 extends over 16 amino acids. The sample belongs to a study of T cells in Graves' hyperthyroidism and ophthalmopathy. Findings of the study overall: Separating ophthalmopathy from stable hyperthyroidism was achieved by a 13 V-J model. Peripheral blood also featured most of the thyroid clonotypes expanded above 0.001.

Template material for amplifying TCR beta CDR3 regions consisted of RNA transcripts. During a first-round RT-PCR of the TCR CDR3, the HTBI primer set was used. TCRdb independently ran MiXCR on the multiplex PCR reads; one entry per CDR3 protein. The repertoire includes over 450,000 distinct CDR3 sequences, under 20% of them detected once, and approximately 18% sits in the top ten. The gene calls are TRBV7-3 and TRBJ2-3, with a weak D call TRBD1 (6 bases). The source is a woman under 30 with Graves' ophthalmopathy. The sample was blood. The CDR3 protein is CASSPGPAGGTDTQYF. The CDR3 DNA is TGTGCCAGCAGCCCAGGCCCGGCAGGGGGCACAGATACGCAGTATTTT.